The text below deals with one TCR beta chain. No antigen is known for it. Nothing much larger sits one base from this clone, and base qualities are not available. Reading the label with the study, this specimen's time point is: baseline before first vaccination. Vaccinee samples were obtained from the UK trials COV001 and COV002, which included a single-blind randomized controlled phase 2/3 trial of AZD1222 (ChAdOx1 nCoV-19) in healthy adults. Trial participant PBMC samples were collected at day 0 and day 28 after the second dose for TCRbeta chain sequencing. The CDR3 regions of human TCRbeta chains were analyzed by immunosequencing. As for the authors' bioinformatics: Repertoire TCRs were matched against a reference library of SARS-CoV-2-specific TCRs generated with the MIRA antigen-specificity platform. Breadth was defined as the fraction of unique TCRs that were SARS-CoV-2-associated, and depth was defined as the fraction of total T cells that were SARS-CoV-2-associated. Using the MIRA data, every spike-specific TCR was mapped to the spike region that the TCR reacted to and assigned to either a CD4 or a CD8 class. Log10-transformed breadth and depth values were compared by one-way ANOVA with Sidak's multiple comparisons tests. Entries here come from immuneACCESS through TCRdb and include only in-frame sequences with V and J called. Some clones fail to appear in such tables; in the studies checked, an unresolved V gene covers under half of the shortfall, and the cause of the remainder is unknown. The V and J calls and clone size come from that table; D and trimming were worked out from the DNA. The sample includes around 140,000 clones, with 85% to 90% observed a single time. The ten largest clones add up to 1.6% of the sample.

The data were taken from a study of T cell responses to AZD1222 COVID-19 vaccine (dated by TCRdb to the early 2020s). Describing the broader study: Because spike-specific TCR depth and breadth did not differ between the two schedules, AZD1222 recipients who got a second dose at roughly 4 weeks were pooled with those who got a second dose at roughly 12 weeks. TCR sequencing was performed for roughly 250 trial participants, of whom around 210 were given two doses of AZD1222 and around 26 were given two doses of MenACWY control vaccine. Enrollment into the trials was organized by age into subgroups of 18-55, 56-69 and 70-plus years, and those subgroups contained about 160, 30 and 59 TCR-sequenced participants, respectively. Overall study outcomes, separate from this receptor: Participants were mostly white British, with more females than males. The authors suggested clonal diversity may have been underestimated. Because no day 14 peak-response samples were available, the repertoires could be characterized only after the peak T cell response. Conclusions about previously exposed vaccinees were limited because only six AZD1222 recipients were SARS-CoV-2 seropositive at baseline. CD4 TCRs associated with the vaccine covered the entire spike protein, and the dominant responses were in regions 160-218 and 743-854. Epitopes outside the regions mutated in the B.1.351 and B.1.1.7 variants were reportedly recognized by nearly half of the unique spike-specific TCRs. After two AZD1222 doses, both the breadth and the depth of spike-specific TCRs were significantly higher than at day 0 and than in MenACWY recipients. The 56-69-year group was small, and its depth increase did not reach significance, likely because of low power.

The CDR1 and CDR2 encoded by the germline V gene are SGHRS and YFSETQ. Spanning cysteine to phenylalanine, the CDR3 consists of 15 amino acids. Just the 45-base CDR3 DNA is kept, in frame starting at base 1. V is pared back by 5 bases and J by 2 bases, with 14 bases lying between the germline termini. The clonotype comes from an adult in good health. The chain employs TRBV5-1 and TRBJ1-3; the D gene is perhaps TRBD1, on 5 matching bases. The sequencing here drew on peripheral blood, taken on day 0 of AZD1222 vaccination. The CDR3 in this case is CASRSDQGAGNTIYF. The DNA is TGCGCCAGCAGGTCAGACCAGGGTGCTGGAAACACCATATATTTT.